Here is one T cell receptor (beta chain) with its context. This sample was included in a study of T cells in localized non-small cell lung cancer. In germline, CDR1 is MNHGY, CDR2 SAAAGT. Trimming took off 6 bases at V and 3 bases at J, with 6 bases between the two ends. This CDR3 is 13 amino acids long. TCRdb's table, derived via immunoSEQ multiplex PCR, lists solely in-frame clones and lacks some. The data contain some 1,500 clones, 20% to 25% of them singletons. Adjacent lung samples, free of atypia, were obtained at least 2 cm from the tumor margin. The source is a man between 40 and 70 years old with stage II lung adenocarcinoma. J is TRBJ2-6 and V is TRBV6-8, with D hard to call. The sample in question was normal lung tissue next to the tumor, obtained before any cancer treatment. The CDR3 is CASRVDGANVLTF. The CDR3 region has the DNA TGTGCCAGCAGGGTTGATGGGGCCAACGTCCTGACTTTC.